Given below is one T cell receptor (beta chain) in context. Its antigen is unidentified. The sample is drawn from a study of Ad26.COV2.S vaccination and SARS-CoV-2 variants. General study points: With respect to non-spike TCR breadth, vaccine and placebo recipients were similar. Recipients given vaccine exceeded placebo recipients in spike-specific TCR breadth. Once vaccination had occurred, spike-specific CD8+ and CD4+ T cell responses reportedly showed substantial breadth. Breadth and depth estimates from TCRs may understate total T cell responses.

TCRdb's copy holds only in-frame clones and misses some; the assay was immunoSEQ multiplex PCR. Among over 90,000 clones, around 80% were seen once, and the ten largest hold approximately 15%. The TCR was taken from a human donor who had recovered from COVID-19. This specimen consisted of peripheral blood, obtained after recovery from COVID-19.

For the CDR3, the DNA is TGTGCCAGCAGCCCCCGGCCAGGGGGTGGGACCGGGGAGCTGTTTTTT. Residues: CASSPRPGGGTGELFF. J is TRBJ2-2 and V is TRBV7-3, with 7 bases that match TRBD1. The V and J ends lost 5 bases and 5 bases, in that order; junction bases with no gene match: 11. CDR3 length: 16 amino acids. Per germline, CDR1 SGHTA and CDR2 FQGTGA.